The source of this T cell receptor (beta chain) is a study of cytomegalovirus exposure and HLA in healthy donors. The PCR employed 60 Vbeta primers together with 13 Jbeta primers. Data came from immunoSEQ multiplex PCR; TCRdb stores just in-frame clones and leaves some out. Altogether 90,000 to 150,000 clones are present, 65% to 85% being singletons, with the ten largest covering approximately 0.22%. Trimming shortened V by 4 bases and J by 2 bases, and 17 bases separated the two germline ends. The length of the CDR3 is 16 residues. Germline V lookup: CDR1 SGHRS, CDR2 YFSETQ. V and J are TRBV5-1 and TRBJ2-3; TRBD1 is a possible D gene (6 bases). The TCR was taken from a man over 45 in good health and CMV-seronegative. Source material: PBMCs. DNA for the CDR3: TGCGCCAGCAGCCCCGGTCCGGGACAATTCACAGATACGCAGTATTTT. This gives the protein CASSPGPGQFTDTQYF. The variable domain in full, with the rest retrieved from reference TRBV5-1 and TRBJ2-3, is KAGVTQTPRYLIKTRGQQVTLSCSPISGHRSVSWYQQTPGQGLQFLFEYFSETQRNKGNFPGRFSGRQFSNSRSEMNVSTLELGDSALYLCASSPGPGQFTDTQYFGPGTRLTVL.